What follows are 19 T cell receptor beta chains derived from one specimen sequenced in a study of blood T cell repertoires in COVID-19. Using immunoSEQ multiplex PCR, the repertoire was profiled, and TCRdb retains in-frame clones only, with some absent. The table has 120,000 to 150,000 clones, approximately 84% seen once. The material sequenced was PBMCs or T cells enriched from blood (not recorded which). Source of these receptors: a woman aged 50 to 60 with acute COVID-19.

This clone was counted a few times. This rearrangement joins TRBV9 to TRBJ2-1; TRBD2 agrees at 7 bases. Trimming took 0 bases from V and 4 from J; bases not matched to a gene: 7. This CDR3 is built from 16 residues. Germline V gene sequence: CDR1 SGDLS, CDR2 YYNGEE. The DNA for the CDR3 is TGTGCCAGCAGCGTAGAGCCTAGCGGCGGGTACAATGAGCAGTTCTTC. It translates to CASSVEPSGGYNEQFF.

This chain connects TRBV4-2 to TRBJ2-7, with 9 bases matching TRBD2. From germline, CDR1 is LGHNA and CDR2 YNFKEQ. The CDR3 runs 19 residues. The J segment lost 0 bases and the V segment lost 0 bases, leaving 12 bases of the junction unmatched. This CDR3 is CASSQDAAGGSTYSYEQYF. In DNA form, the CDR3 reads TGTGCCAGCAGCCAAGATGCAGCGGGAGGCAGTACCTACTCCTACGAGCAGTACTTC.

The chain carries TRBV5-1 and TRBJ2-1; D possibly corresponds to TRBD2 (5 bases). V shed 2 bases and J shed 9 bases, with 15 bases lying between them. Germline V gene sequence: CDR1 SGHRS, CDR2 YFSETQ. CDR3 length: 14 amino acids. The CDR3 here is CASSFRAERSEQFF. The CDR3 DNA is TGCGCCAGCAGCTTTCGAGCGGAAAGGAGTGAGCAGTTCTTC.

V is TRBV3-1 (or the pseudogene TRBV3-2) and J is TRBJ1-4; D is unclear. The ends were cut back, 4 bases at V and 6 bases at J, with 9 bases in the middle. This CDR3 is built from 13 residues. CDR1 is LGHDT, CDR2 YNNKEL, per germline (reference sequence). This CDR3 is CASSLTGDEKLFF. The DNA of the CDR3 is TGTGCCAGCAGCCTTACGGGAGATGAAAAACTGTTTTTT.

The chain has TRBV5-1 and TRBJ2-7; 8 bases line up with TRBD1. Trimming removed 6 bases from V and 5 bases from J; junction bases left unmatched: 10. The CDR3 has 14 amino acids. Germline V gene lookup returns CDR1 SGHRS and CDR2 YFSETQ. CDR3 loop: CASTQDRGEDEQYF. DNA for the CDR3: TGCGCCAGCACCCAAGACAGGGGCGAGGACGAGCAGTACTTC.

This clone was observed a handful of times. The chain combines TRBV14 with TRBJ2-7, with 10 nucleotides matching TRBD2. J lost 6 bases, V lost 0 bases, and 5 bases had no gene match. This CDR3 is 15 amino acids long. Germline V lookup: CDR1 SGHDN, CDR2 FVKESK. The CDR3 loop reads CASSQDLAGAGEQYF. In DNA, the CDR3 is TGTGCCAGCAGCCAAGATCTAGCGGGAGCTGGCGAGCAGTACTTC.

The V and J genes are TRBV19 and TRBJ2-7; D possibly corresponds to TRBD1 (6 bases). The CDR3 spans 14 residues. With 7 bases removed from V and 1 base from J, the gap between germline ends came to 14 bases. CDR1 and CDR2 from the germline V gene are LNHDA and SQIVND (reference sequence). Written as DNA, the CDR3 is TGTGCCAGTATGAGGACAGCCTTATCCTACGAGCAGTACTTC. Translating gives CASMRTALSYEQYF. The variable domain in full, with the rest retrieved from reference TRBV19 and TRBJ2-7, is DGGITQSPKYLFRKEGQNVTLSCEQNLNHDAMYWYRQDPGQGLRLIYYSQIVNDFQKGDIAEGYSVSREKKESFPLTVTSAQKNPTAFYLCASMRTALSYEQYFGPGTRLTVT.

The CDR3 DNA reads TGTGCCAGCAGCCGAGTCGGAGCTAGCGGCAACACCGGGGAGCTGTTTTTT. It encodes CASSRVGASGNTGELFF. V and J are TRBV11-3 and TRBJ2-2; 7 nucleotides align to TRBD2. Looked up from germline, CDR1 is SGHNT and CDR2 is YENEEA. The ends lost 5 bases at V and 2 bases at J; junction bases unmatched: 11. The CDR3 covers 17 residues.

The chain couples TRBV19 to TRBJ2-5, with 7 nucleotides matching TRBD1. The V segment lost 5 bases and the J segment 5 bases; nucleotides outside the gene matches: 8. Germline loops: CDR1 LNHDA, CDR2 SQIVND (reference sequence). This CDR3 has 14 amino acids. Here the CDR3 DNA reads TGTGCCAGTAGTTCGGGACAGCCTGGTGAGACCCAGTACTTC. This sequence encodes CASSSGQPGETQYF.

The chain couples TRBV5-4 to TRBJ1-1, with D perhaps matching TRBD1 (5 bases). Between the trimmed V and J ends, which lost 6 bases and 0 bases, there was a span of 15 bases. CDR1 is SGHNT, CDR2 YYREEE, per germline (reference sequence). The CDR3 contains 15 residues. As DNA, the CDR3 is TGTGCCAGCACCCCAACCGGGACTGTGAACACTGAAGCTTTCTTT. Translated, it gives CASTPTGTVNTEAFF.

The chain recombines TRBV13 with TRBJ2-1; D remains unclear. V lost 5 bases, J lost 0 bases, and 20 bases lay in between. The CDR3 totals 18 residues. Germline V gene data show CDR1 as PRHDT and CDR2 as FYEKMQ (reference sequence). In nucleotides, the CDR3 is TGTGCCAGCAGCCCCAAGACACCGCCCATAAGCTCCTACAATGAGCAGTTCTTC. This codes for CASSPKTPPISSYNEQFF.

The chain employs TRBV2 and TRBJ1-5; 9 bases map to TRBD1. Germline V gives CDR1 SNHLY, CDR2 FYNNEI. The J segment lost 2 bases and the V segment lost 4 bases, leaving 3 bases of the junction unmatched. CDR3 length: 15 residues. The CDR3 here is CASSGTGDGNQPQHF. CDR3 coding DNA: TGTGCCAGCAGTGGGACAGGGGATGGCAATCAGCCCCAGCATTTT.

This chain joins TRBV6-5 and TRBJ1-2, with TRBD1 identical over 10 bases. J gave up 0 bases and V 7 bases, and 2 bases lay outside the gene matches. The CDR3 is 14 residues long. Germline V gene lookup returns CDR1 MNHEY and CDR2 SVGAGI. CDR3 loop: CASKGTGANYGYTF. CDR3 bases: TGTGCCAGCAAAGGGACAGGGGCTAACTATGGCTACACCTTC.

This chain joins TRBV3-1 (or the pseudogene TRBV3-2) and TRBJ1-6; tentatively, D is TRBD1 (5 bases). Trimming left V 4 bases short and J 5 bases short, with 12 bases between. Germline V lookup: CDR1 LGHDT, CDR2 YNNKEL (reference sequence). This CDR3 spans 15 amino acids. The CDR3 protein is CASSPGGYNNSPLHF. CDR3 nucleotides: TGTGCCAGCAGCCCTGGGGGGTACAATAATTCACCCCTCCACTTT.

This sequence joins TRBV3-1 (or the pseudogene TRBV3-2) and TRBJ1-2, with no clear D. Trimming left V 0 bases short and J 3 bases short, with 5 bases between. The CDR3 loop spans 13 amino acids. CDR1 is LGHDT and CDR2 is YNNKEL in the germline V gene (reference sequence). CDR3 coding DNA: TGTGCCAGCAGCCAAGATCGGGACTATGGCTACACCTTC. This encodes CASSQDRDYGYTF.

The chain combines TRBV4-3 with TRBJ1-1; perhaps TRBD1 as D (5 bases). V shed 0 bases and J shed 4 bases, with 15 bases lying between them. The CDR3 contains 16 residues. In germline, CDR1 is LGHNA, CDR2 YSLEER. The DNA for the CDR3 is TGCGCCAGCAGCCAAGAGTATACAGGATTGAGCACTGAAGCTTTCTTT. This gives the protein CASSQEYTGLSTEAFF.

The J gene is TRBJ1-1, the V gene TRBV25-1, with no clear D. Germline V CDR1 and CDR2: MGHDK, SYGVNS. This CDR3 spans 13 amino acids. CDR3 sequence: CATRRTENTEAFF. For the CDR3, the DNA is TGTGCAACACGGAGGACGGAAAACACTGAAGCTTTCTTT.

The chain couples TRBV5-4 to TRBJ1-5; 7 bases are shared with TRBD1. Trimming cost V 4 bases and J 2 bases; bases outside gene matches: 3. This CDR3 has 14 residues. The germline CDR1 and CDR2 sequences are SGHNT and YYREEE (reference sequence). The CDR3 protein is CASSRQGGNQPQHF. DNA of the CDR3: TGTGCCAGCAGCCGACAGGGTGGCAATCAGCCCCAGCATTTT.

The CDR3 nucleotides read TGTGCCAGCTCACCGCGGACAGGACGCGGGGACACTGAAGCTTTCTTT. Amino acids: CASSPRTGRGDTEAFF. V is TRBV18 and J is TRBJ1-1; 7 bases are shared with TRBD1. The CDR3 length is 16 residues. Trimming took 3 bases from V and 3 from J; bases not matched to a gene: 10. In germline, CDR1 is KGHSH, CDR2 LQKENI.